What follows are 28 T cell receptor beta chains derived from one specimen sequenced in a study of T-cell reconstitution after alpha-beta-depleted transplantation in children. Unique molecular identifiers were incorporated during preparation of the TCRbeta library. TCRdb reanalysed the PCR reads using MiXCR and keeps one entry per CDR3 protein. The top ten hold 5% to 7% of the sample, which has around 200,000 distinct CDR3 sequences, 8% to 10% seen once. The sequenced sample was PBMCs from the stem cell graft donor, obtained from the stem cell graft. The receptors were gathered from a human donor who donated a stem cell graft to a child with acute lymphoblastic leukemia.

This clonotype was detected only a few times. J is TRBJ2-7 and V is TRBV7-2, with D possibly being TRBD1 (7 bases). The CDR3 sequence is 13 residues long. Trimming pared 5 bases from V and 7 bases from J, leaving 15 bases between. Per germline, CDR1 SGHTA and CDR2 FQGNSA. CDR3 bases: TGTGCCAGCAGCCAAATGGCAGGGGGGGAGCAGTACTTC. Residues: CASSQMAGGEQYF.

This clonotype was found a few times. The rearrangement uses TRBV2 and TRBJ1-6; D gene unclear. Trimming shortened V by 3 bases and J by 11 bases, and 5 bases separated the two germline ends. Germline V gene data show CDR1 as SNHLY and CDR2 as FYNNEI. The CDR3 extends over 11 amino acids. CDR3 nucleotides: TGTGCCAGCAGTGAGGTCCCACCCCTCCACTTT. Protein sequence: CASSEVPPLHF.

This clonotype was picked up a small number of times. The CDR3 spells CASSQLSRGNQPQHF. The CDR3 nucleotides read TGTGCCAGCAGCCAACTAAGTAGGGGTAATCAGCCCCAGCATTTT. The chain carries TRBV3-1 and TRBJ1-5, with TRBD1 as a possible D gene (5 bases). Germline V CDR1 and CDR2: LGHDT, YNNKEL (reference sequence). The ends were cut back, 2 bases at V and 4 bases at J, with 12 bases in the middle. The CDR3 loop spans 15 amino acids.

This clonotype is medium-sized (0.01 to 0.1%) in the sample. The rearrangement uses TRBV29-1 and TRBJ2-1, with a weak D call TRBD1 (5 bases). This CDR3 region has 12 residues. Germline lookup yields CDR1 SQVTM and CDR2 ANQGSEA. V was shortened by 6 bases and J by 7 bases, with 13 bases between the two germline ends. In DNA, the CDR3 is TGCAGCGTACAAGGGGTAAGGAATGAGCAGTTCTTC. Translation: CSVQGVRNEQFF.

The chain is built from TRBV20-1 and TRBJ1-4; D is possibly TRBD1 (6 bases). V lost 0 bases to trimming and J lost 4 bases, with 15 bases between them. CDR3 size: 16 residues. Germline V lookup: CDR1 DFQATT, CDR2 SNEGSKA (reference sequence). In DNA form, the CDR3 reads TGCAGTGCTAGAGATCTTACAGGGACGGTTAATGAAAAACTGTTTTTT. Its translation: CSARDLTGTVNEKLFF.

This clonotype was found a few times. V is TRBV3-1 and J is TRBJ2-1; maybe TRBD2 (6 bases). Trimming removed 0 bases from V and 6 bases from J, with 18 bases in between. This CDR3 region has 17 residues. Germline V gene data show CDR1 as LGHDT and CDR2 as YNNKEL (reference sequence). The CDR3 is CASSQDWVAERANEQFF. The CDR3 DNA reads TGTGCCAGCAGCCAAGATTGGGTAGCGGAGCGTGCCAATGAGCAGTTCTTC.

This clonotype was detected a few times. V and J are TRBV6-5 and TRBJ2-7; 8 bases are shared with TRBD1. The CDR3 sequence is 14 residues long. Per germline, CDR1 MNHEY and CDR2 SVGAGI. Unmatched junction bases numbered 4, after V lost 0 bases and J lost 6 bases. The CDR3 reads CASSYSGQGGEQYF. The CDR3 bases are TGTGCCAGCAGTTACTCAGGACAGGGTGGCGAGCAGTACTTC.

In this sample, this clonotype turned up many times. The CDR3 nucleotides read TGTGCCAGCAGTCGACCCCGCGCTCTTGGCACCGGGGAGCTGTTTTTT. Translation: CASSRPRALGTGELFF. The chain combines TRBV6-1 with TRBJ2-2; D remains ambiguous. The CDR3 spans 16 residues. Per the germline V gene, CDR1 is MNHNS and CDR2 is SASEGT. Between the trimmed V and J ends, which lost 5 bases and 4 bases, there was a span of 17 bases.

The chain uses TRBV4-3 and TRBJ2-7; D is ambiguous. The CDR3 consists of 17 residues. V was trimmed by 1 base and J by 3 bases, leaving 19 bases between them. Germline CDR1 LGHNA, CDR2 YSLEER. CDR3 sequence: CASSQGVGRGRNYEQYF. The CDR3 nucleotides are TGCGCCAGCAGCCAAGGGGTGGGCCGAGGACGGAACTACGAGCAGTACTTC.

This clonotype was seen ten or more times. The chain is built from TRBV9 and TRBJ2-1; D unresolved. Germline CDR1 SGDLS, CDR2 YYNGEE. The CDR3 spans 13 residues. Between the trimmed V and J ends, which lost 3 bases and 7 bases, there was a span of 11 bases. In nucleotides, the CDR3 is TGTGCCAGCAGCGAACTACTGGGGAATGAGCAGTTCTTC. Its protein product is CASSELLGNEQFF. The full variable domain, rest sourced from reference TRBV9 and TRBJ2-1, is DSGVTQTPKHLITATGQRVTLRCSPRSGDLSVYWYQQSLDQGLQFLIQYYNGEERAKGNILERFSAQQFPDLHSELNLSSLELGDSALYFCASSELLGNEQFFGPGTRLTVL.

This clonotype came up many times. V and J are TRBV5-1 and TRBJ1-6; 7 bases are a match to TRBD1. The CDR3 length is 13 residues. From germline, CDR1 is SGHRS and CDR2 YFSETQ. J gave up 6 bases and V 5 bases, and 2 bases lay outside the gene matches. In DNA form, the CDR3 reads TGCGCCAGCAGACAGGGGATTAATTCACCCCTCCACTTT. It specifies CASRQGINSPLHF.

This clonotype occurred many times. This chain links TRBV5-1 with TRBJ2-3; either TRBD1 or TRBD2 may supply D (5 bases each). The CDR3 is 13 residues long. CDR1 is SGHRS, CDR2 YFSETQ, per germline. Trimming removed 6 bases from V and 5 bases from J, with 13 bases in between. Written as DNA, the CDR3 is TGCGCCAGCAAGAACGAGAGGGGAGATACGCAGTATTTT. Its translation is CASKNERGDTQYF.

This clonotype was picked up many times. The chain is built from TRBV29-1 and TRBJ1-1; D perhaps matches TRBD1 (6 bases). V was clipped by 7 bases and J by 2 bases, with 11 bases between them. The CDR3 extends over 12 amino acids. Germline CDR1 reads SQVTM; CDR2 reads ANQGSEA. CDR3 nucleotide sequence: TGCAGCGGAACAGGGACTAACACTGAAGCTTTCTTT. Translated, it gives CSGTGTNTEAFF.

This clonotype has a handful of counts. The chain combines TRBV20-1 with TRBJ2-7; 9 bases map to TRBD2. V was clipped by 8 bases and J by 2 bases; unmatched bases: 7. This CDR3 comprises 13 residues. From germline, CDR1 is DFQATT and CDR2 SNEGSKA (reference sequence). CDR3 coding DNA: TGCAGTTTCGCTAGCGGGGAGACCTACGAGCAGTACTTC. It yields the protein CSFASGETYEQYF.

This clonotype came up a few times. The chain carries TRBV5-1 and TRBJ2-5; TRBD2 is a possible D gene (5 bases). Germline assignment: CDR1 SGHRS and CDR2 YFSETQ. V shed 4 bases and J shed 1 base, with 8 bases lying between them. The CDR3 is 13 residues long. The CDR3, as DNA: TGCGCCAGCAGCCTACTAGTCCAAGAGACCCAGTACTTC. As protein: CASSLLVQETQYF. Supplemented by reference TRBV5-1 and TRBJ2-5, the full variable domain reads KAGVTQTPRYLIKTRGQQVTLSCSPISGHRSVSWYQQTPGQGLQFLFEYFSETQRNKGNFPGRFSGRQFSNSRSEMNVSTLELGDSALYLCASSLLVQETQYFGPGTRLLVL.

This clonotype has a handful of counts. This chain's CDR3 is CASSWTPREGNTIYF. For the CDR3, the DNA is TGTGCCAGCAGCTGGACTCCCCGTGAAGGAAACACCATATATTTT. The chain links TRBV7-2 to TRBJ1-3; D not certain. The germline V and J ends were trimmed by 4 bases and 4 bases, with 14 bases remaining between them. The CDR3 runs 15 residues. Per the germline V gene, CDR1 is SGHTA and CDR2 is FQGNSA.

Only a few counts were recorded for this clonotype. V and J are TRBV6-5 and TRBJ1-2, with no clear D. Germline lookup yields CDR1 MNHEY and CDR2 SVGAGI. CDR3 length equals 14 residues. The V gene lost 0 bases and the J gene lost 0 bases, with 5 bases spanning the gap. The CDR3 DNA reads TGTGCCAGCAGTTACTCATGGGCTAACTATGGCTACACCTTC. Amino acids: CASSYSWANYGYTF.

The CDR3: CASSIKTGAYEQYF. As DNA, the CDR3 is TGTGCCAGCAGTATCAAGACAGGGGCCTACGAGCAGTACTTC. The V and J genes are TRBV6-1 and TRBJ2-7; 8 bases fit TRBD1. The CDR3 has 14 amino acids. V shed 5 bases, J shed 2 bases, and the junction held 5 bases outside the gene matches. The germline V gene has CDR1 MNHNS and CDR2 SASEGT.

Many counts were recorded for this clonotype. V and J are TRBV2 and TRBJ2-1; D uncertain. V was pared by 8 bases and J by 10 bases, with 15 bases between. CDR3 size: 12 residues. The V gene's germline CDR1 is SNHLY and CDR2 FYNNEI. As DNA, the CDR3 is TGTGCCAGCCGAGCAGAGAGCAACGAGCAGTTCTTC. Protein product: CASRAESNEQFF.

The rearrangement uses TRBV4-3 and TRBJ2-4; D is perhaps TRBD2 (6 bases). The CDR3 loop spans 16 amino acids. Germline CDR1 LGHNA, CDR2 YSLEER. The V end was cut by 0 bases, the J end by 5 bases, with 14 bases between. CDR3 protein: CASSQEFRGGQNIQYF. CDR3 DNA: TGCGCCAGCAGCCAAGAGTTCCGGGGAGGCCAAAACATTCAGTACTTC.

The V and J genes are TRBV5-6 and TRBJ1-5, with D unresolved. V lost 4 bases to trimming and J lost 0 bases, with 11 bases between them. Germline CDR1 reads SGHDT; CDR2 reads YYEEEE. The CDR3 length is 15 residues. In DNA form, the CDR3 reads TGTGCCAGCAGCCCCGGACTGTATAGCAATCAGCCCCAGCATTTT. Protein sequence: CASSPGLYSNQPQHF.

In its sample, this clonotype was seen many times. The chain has TRBV3-1 and TRBJ1-5; D ambiguous. CDR1 is LGHDT and CDR2 is YNNKEL in the germline V gene (reference sequence). V was clipped by 0 bases and J by 7 bases, with 4 bases between them. The CDR3 loop spans 12 amino acids. Here the CDR3 reads CASSQEGQPQHF. The CDR3 DNA reads as TGTGCCAGCAGCCAAGAGGGACAGCCCCAGCATTTT.

This clonotype appeared a few times. This sequence joins TRBV4-3 and TRBJ2-1; 15 bases are a match to TRBD2. Looked up from germline, CDR1 is LGHNA and CDR2 is YSLEER. V lost 0 bases and J lost 1; bases outside the gene matches: 7. The CDR3 has 20 amino acids. CDR3 protein: CASSQEVGTSGGRSYNEQFF. In nucleotides, the CDR3 is TGCGCCAGCAGCCAAGAGGTCGGGACTAGCGGGGGGCGGTCCTACAATGAGCAGTTCTTC.

The chain combines TRBV20-1 with TRBJ2-4; 7 nucleotides match TRBD1. Germline values: CDR1 DFQATT, CDR2 SNEGSKA (reference sequence). This CDR3 has 15 residues. V was clipped by 4 bases and J by 5 bases; unmatched bases: 11. The CDR3 DNA reads TGCAGTGCTACCGCGTCACAGGGGATCGAAAACATTCAGTACTTC. Its protein product is CSATASQGIENIQYF.

V and J are TRBV7-9 and TRBJ2-7; 7 bases are shared with TRBD1. CDR3 length: 13 residues. Trimming removed 0 bases from V and 9 bases from J; junction bases left unmatched: 5. Germline V gives CDR1 SEHNR, CDR2 FQNEAQ (reference sequence). The CDR3 is CASSLAHRDRQYF. CDR3 coding DNA: TGTGCCAGCAGCTTAGCGCACAGGGACAGGCAGTACTTC.

This clonotype was found many times. The CDR3 sequence is CASSESQLALEQFF. CDR3 DNA: TGTGCCAGCAGTGAATCCCAGCTAGCGCTAGAGCAGTTCTTC. This chain joins TRBV6-4 and TRBJ2-1; D may be TRBD2 (6 bases). The V end was cut by 3 bases, the J end by 10 bases, with 16 bases between. Germline CDR1 and CDR2: MRHNA and SNTAGT. The length of the CDR3 is 14 residues.

The rearrangement uses TRBV2 and TRBJ1-2, with D perhaps TRBD1 (6 bases). Trimming cost V 8 bases and J 2 bases, with 9 bases left between them. The CDR3 extends over 12 amino acids. Germline V lookup: CDR1 SNHLY, CDR2 FYNNEI. The CDR3 DNA is TGTGCCAGCGCGGACAGCAACTATGGCTACACCTTC. Residues: CASADSNYGYTF.

This clonotype has a count of ten or more. V usage is TRBV9 and J usage is TRBJ2-7; 10 positions agree with TRBD1. This CDR3 contains 15 residues. Trimming cost V 4 bases and J 3 bases; bases outside gene matches: 7. The germline V gene encodes CDR1 SGDLS and CDR2 YYNGEE. CDR3 region: CASSLSGTGVYEQYF. DNA for the CDR3: TGTGCCAGCAGCCTTAGCGGGACAGGGGTCTACGAGCAGTACTTC.